The T cell receptor (beta chain) under discussion was sequenced for a study of T-cell reconstitution after alpha-beta-depleted transplantation in children. Overall study findings and caveats: Reports say that about two months after transplant, the alpha-beta T cells came out of several hundred graft clones that had expanded.

Remarks on this clonotype: Its antigen remains unknown.

This sample's TCRbeta library carried unique molecular identifier barcodes. MiXCR was run by TCRdb on the PCR reads, yielding one entry per CDR3 protein. The sample holds about 110,000 distinct CDR3 sequences, 23% seen once. The V gene lost 6 bases and the J gene lost 1 base, with 14 bases spanning the gap. The CDR3 covers 15 residues. Germline-derived CDR1 and CDR2 are SGHRS and YFSETQ. This chain joins TRBV5-1 and TRBJ1-3; maybe TRBD1 (5 bases). This specimen consisted of PBMCs, mostly from graft donor cells, obtained 180 days after TCRalphabeta/CD19-depleted stem cell transplant. The TCR sequence derives from a male patient between 2 and 10 years old who had a stem cell transplant for chronic granulomatous disease, so the T cells may come from the graft donor. CDR3 in amino acids: CASNRIDGSGNTIYF. The CDR3 DNA is TGCGCCAGCAACAGGATAGATGGGTCTGGAAACACCATATATTTT.